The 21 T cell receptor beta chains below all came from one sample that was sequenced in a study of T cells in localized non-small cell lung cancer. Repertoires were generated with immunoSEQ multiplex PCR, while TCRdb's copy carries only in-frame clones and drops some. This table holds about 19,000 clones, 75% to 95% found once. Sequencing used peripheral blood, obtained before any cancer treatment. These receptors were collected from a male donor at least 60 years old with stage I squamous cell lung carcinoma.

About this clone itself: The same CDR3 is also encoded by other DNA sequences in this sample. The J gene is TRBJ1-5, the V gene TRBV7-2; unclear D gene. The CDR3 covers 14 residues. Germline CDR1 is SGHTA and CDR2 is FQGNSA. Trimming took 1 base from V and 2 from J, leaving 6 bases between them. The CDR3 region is CASSLEAGNQPQHF. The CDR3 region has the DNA TGTGCCAGCAGCTTAGAGGCAGGCAATCAGCCCCAGCATTTT.

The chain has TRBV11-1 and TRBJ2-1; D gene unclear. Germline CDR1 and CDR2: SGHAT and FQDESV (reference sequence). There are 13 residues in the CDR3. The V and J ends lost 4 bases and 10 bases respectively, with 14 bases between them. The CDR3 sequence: CASSSGPPSEQFF. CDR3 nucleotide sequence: TGTGCCAGCAGCTCTGGACCTCCCAGCGAGCAGTTCTTC.

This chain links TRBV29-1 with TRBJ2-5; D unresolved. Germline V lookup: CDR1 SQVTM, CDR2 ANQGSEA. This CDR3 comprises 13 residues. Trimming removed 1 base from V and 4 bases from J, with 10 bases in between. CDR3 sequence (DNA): TGCAGCGTTGAAGTCCCGAAGGTAGAGACCCAGTACTTC. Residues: CSVEVPKVETQYF.

CDR3: CASMGGDLEEKLFF. The DNA of the CDR3 is TGTGCCAGCATGGGAGGGGACTTGGAGGAAAAACTGTTTTTT. V and J are TRBV28 and TRBJ1-4, with D perhaps matching TRBD1 (5 bases). Germline V CDR1 and CDR2: MDHEN, SYDVKM. CDR3 length: 14 amino acids. V lost 7 bases, J lost 8 bases, and 17 bases lay in between. The variable domain in full, completed from reference TRBV28 and TRBJ1-4, reads DVKVTQSSRYLVKRTGEKVFLECVQDMDHENMFWYRQDPGLGLRLIYFSYDVKMKEKGDIPEGYSVSREKKERFSLILESASTNQTSMYLCASMGGDLEEKLFFGSGTQLSVL.

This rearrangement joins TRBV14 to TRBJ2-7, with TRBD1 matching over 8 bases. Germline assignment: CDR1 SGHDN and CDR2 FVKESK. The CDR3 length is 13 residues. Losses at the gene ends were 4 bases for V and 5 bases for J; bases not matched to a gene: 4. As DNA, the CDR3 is TGTGCCAGCAGCCCGACAGGGGTCCACGAGCAGTACTTC. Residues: CASSPTGVHEQYF.

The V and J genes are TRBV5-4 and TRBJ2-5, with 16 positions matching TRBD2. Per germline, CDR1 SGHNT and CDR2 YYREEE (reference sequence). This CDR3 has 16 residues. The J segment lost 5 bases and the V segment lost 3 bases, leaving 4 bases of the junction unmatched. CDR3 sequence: CASSWGLAGGRETQYF. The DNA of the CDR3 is TGTGCCAGCAGCTGGGGACTAGCGGGAGGGAGGGAGACCCAGTACTTC.

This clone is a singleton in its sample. CDR3 protein: CASSSGQGHTEAFF. CDR3 sequence (DNA): TGTGCCAGCAGCTCGGGACAGGGGCACACTGAAGCTTTCTTT. The gene calls are TRBV5-4 and TRBJ1-1; 10 nucleotides line up with TRBD1. Germline-derived CDR1 and CDR2 are SGHNT and YYREEE (reference sequence). This CDR3 spans 14 amino acids. V shed 3 bases, J shed 3 bases, and the junction held 2 bases outside the gene matches.

CDR3 nucleotide sequence: TGTGCCTGCTCGAGACAGGATGGCTACACCTTC. It translates to CACSRQDGYTF. This chain uses TRBV19 with TRBJ1-2; D might be TRBD1 (6 bases). Germline values: CDR1 LNHDA, CDR2 SQIVND (reference sequence). The V gene lost 11 bases and the J gene lost 6 bases, with 13 bases spanning the gap. The length of the CDR3 is 11 residues.

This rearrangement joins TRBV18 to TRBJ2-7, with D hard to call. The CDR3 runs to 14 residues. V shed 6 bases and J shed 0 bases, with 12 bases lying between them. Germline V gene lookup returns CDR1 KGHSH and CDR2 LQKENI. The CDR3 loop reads CASSPRLSSYEQYF. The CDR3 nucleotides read TGTGCCAGCTCGCCTAGACTGAGCTCCTACGAGCAGTACTTC.

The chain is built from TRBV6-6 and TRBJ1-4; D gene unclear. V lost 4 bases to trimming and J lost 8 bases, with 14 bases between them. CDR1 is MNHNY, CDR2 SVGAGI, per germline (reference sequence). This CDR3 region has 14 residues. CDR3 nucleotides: TGTGCCAGCAGTTCACGGCAGATGGGGGAAAAACTGTTTTTT. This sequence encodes CASSSRQMGEKLFF.

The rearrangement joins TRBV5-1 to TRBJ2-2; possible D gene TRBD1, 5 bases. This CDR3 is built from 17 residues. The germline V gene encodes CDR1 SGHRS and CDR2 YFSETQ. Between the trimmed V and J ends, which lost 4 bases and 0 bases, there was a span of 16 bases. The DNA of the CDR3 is TGCGCCAGCAGCCCTATTTTTCCAGGGCCGAACACCGGGGAGCTGTTTTTT. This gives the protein CASSPIFPGPNTGELFF. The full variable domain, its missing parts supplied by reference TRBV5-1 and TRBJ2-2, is KAGVTQTPRYLIKTRGQQVTLSCSPISGHRSVSWYQQTPGQGLQFLFEYFSETQRNKGNFPGRFSGRQFSNSRSEMNVSTLELGDSALYLCASSPIFPGPNTGELFFGEGSRLTVL.

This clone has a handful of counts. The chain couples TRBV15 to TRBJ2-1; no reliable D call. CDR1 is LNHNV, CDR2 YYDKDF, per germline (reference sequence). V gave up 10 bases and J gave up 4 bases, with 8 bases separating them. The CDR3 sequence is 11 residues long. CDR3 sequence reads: CAIGPYNEQFF. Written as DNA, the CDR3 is TGTGCCATCGGACCGTACAATGAGCAGTTCTTC.

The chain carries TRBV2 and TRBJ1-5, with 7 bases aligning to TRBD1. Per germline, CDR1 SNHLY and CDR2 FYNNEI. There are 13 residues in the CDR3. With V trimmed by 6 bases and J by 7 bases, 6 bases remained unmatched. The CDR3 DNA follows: TGTGCCAGCAGCTACACAGGGGACCAGCCCCAGCATTTT. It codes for CASSYTGDQPQHF.

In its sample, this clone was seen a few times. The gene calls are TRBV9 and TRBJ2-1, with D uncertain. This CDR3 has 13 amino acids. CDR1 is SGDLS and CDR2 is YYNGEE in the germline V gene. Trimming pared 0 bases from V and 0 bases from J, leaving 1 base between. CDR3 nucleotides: TGTGCCAGCAGCGTAGACTCCTACAATGAGCAGTTCTTC. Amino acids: CASSVDSYNEQFF.

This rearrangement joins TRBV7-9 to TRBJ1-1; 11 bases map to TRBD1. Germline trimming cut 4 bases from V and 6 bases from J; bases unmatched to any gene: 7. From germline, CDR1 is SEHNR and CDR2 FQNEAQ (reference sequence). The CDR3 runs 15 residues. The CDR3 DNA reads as TGTGCCAGCAGCTACGGGACAGGGGGAGGTGCTGAAGCTTTCTTT. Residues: CASSYGTGGGAEAFF.

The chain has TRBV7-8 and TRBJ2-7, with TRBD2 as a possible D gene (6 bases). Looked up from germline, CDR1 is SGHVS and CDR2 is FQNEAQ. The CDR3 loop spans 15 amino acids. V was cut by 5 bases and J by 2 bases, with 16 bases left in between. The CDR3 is CASSPRDSFTYEQYF. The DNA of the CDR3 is TGTGCCAGCAGCCCCCGGGACTCATTTACCTACGAGCAGTACTTC.

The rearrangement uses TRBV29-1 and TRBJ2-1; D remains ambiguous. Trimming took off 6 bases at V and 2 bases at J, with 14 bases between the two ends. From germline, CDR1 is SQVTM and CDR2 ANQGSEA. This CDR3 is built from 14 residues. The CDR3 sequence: CSVHQDWTYNEQFF. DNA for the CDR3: TGCAGCGTACACCAGGATTGGACCTACAATGAGCAGTTCTTC.

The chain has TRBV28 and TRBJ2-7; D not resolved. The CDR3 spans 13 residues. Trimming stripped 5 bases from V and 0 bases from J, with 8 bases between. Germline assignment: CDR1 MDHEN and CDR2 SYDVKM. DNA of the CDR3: TGTGCCAGCAGTCGACAACACTCCTACGAGCAGTACTTC. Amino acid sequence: CASSRQHSYEQYF.

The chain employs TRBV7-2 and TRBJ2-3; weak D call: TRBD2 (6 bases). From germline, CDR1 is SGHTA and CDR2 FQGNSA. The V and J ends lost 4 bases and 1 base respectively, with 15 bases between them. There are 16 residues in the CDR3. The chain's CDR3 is CASSSTSSWGTDTQYF. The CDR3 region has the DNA TGTGCCAGCAGCTCCACTAGCTCATGGGGCACAGATACGCAGTATTTT.

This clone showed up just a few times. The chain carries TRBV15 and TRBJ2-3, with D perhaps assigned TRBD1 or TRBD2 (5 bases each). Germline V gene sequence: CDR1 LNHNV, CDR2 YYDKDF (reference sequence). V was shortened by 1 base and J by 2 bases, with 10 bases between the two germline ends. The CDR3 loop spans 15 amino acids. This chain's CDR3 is CATSRGGLATDTQYF. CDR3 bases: TGTGCCACCAGCAGAGGGGGGTTAGCCACAGATACGCAGTATTTT.

CDR3 nucleotides: TGCGCCAGCAGCCAGAATCGGGAGGATACGCAGTATTTT. It translates to CASSQNREDTQYF. V is TRBV4-3 and J is TRBJ2-3; D is perhaps TRBD2 (6 bases). V was pared by 3 bases and J by 6 bases, with 10 bases between. The V gene's germline CDR1 is LGHNA and CDR2 YSLEER. This CDR3 has 13 residues.